The rows below give T cell receptor beta chains drawn from one sample of a study of T-cell memory formation after mild COVID-19. TCRdb independently ran MiXCR on the 5' RACE reads; one entry per CDR3 protein. The table shows hundreds of thousands of distinct CDR3 sequences, with about a sixth occurring only once. The source material was PBMCs or a T cell subset sorted from them (not recorded which). All receptors derive from an adult woman who had mild COVID-19 (a few samples of this study predate the infection). Cell type and time point are not known. Both conserved end residues are part of each CDR3. The D gene is left open where the match is weak. Size is omitted from some rows. Given values are once, few, many or a class for expanded clones.

cdr3_nt cdr3_aa j_call d_call v_call clone_size
TGCAGCGTCCCCGGGACAGGGATCTACGAGCAGTACTTC CSVPGTGIYEQYF TRBJ2-7 TRBD1 TRBV29-1 few
TGTGCCAGCTCTCTCGGACAGGGAGGGATGGAGACCCAGTACTTC CASSLGQGGMETQYF TRBJ2-5 - TRBV18 few
TGTGCCAGCAGCTCCCTCGCGGGCGGGAGTGACGGCACCGGGGAGCTGTTTTTT CASSSLAGGSDGTGELFF TRBJ2-2 TRBD2 TRBV7-3 -
TGTGCCAGCAGACAACTAGCGGGGGGTTCAGATACGCAGTATTTT CASRQLAGGSDTQYF TRBJ2-3 TRBD2 TRBV7-9 few
TGTGCCAGCAGCCACCTGGGGGACGGTAATCAGCCCCAGCATTTT CASSHLGDGNQPQHF TRBJ1-5 - TRBV12-3/TRBV12-4 -
TGTGCCAGCAGCTCCCCGGGCGGGAGGGCTTGGTACAATGAGCAGTTCTTC CASSSPGGRAWYNEQFF TRBJ2-1 TRBD2 TRBV11-2 -
TGTGCCAGCAGTGCGGGCTCCTACAATGAGCAGTTCTTC CASSAGSYNEQFF TRBJ2-1 - TRBV6-4 -
TGTGCCAGCAGCTTCGTGGAGGGCGGATTTCACGAGCAGTACTTC CASSFVEGGFHEQYF TRBJ2-7 - TRBV7-8 -
TGTGCCTGGAAGGGACAGGGCCCCTACAATGAGCAGTTCTTC CAWKGQGPYNEQFF TRBJ2-1 TRBD1 TRBV30 -
TGTGCCAGCAGTTATAGTGCTGTCGAGCAGTACTTC CASSYSAVEQYF TRBJ2-7 - TRBV6-2/TRBV6-3 few
TGTGCCAGCAGCCCTACACATACGGGGGATACGCAGTATTTT CASSPTHTGDTQYF TRBJ2-3 - TRBV12-3/TRBV12-4 few
TGTGCCAGCAGCCCGACAGGGGGATACTACGAGCAGTACTTC CASSPTGGYYEQYF TRBJ2-7 TRBD1 TRBV5-6 -
TGCGCCAGCAGCCACCTCGTGACTAGCAATACAGATACGCAGTATTTT CASSHLVTSNTDTQYF TRBJ2-3 TRBD2 TRBV4-3 few
TGTGCCAGCAGCACGGGCCGTGGGAACTACGAGCAGTACTTC CASSTGRGNYEQYF TRBJ2-7 - TRBV21-1 few
TGTGCCAGCAGGGGGCGGGAGGGCCTCGGCGAGCAGTACTTC CASRGREGLGEQYF TRBJ2-7 - TRBV21-1 few
TGTGCCAGCAGCCGCACAGATGCGGACACCGGGGAGCTGTTTTTT CASSRTDADTGELFF TRBJ2-2 - TRBV7-7 few
TGTGCCATCAAGGCGAGGGGGACAGATACGCAGTATTTT CAIKARGTDTQYF TRBJ2-3 - TRBV10-3 -
TGTGCCAGCAGTGAAGTCGTCAGTGCGTACGAGCAGTACTTC CASSEVVSAYEQYF TRBJ2-7 - TRBV2 -
TGTGCCAGCAGCCAAGAGTGGCGGAACTACGAGCAGTACTTC CASSQEWRNYEQYF TRBJ2-7 - TRBV4-2 once
TGTGCCAGCAGTGAATCCCGACGGGAGAGTAGCTACGAGCAGTACTTC CASSESRRESSYEQYF TRBJ2-7 - TRBV6-1 -
TGTGCCAGCAGCCCTAACCTCGGCAACCAAGAGACCCAGTACTTC CASSPNLGNQETQYF TRBJ2-5 - TRBV7-8 -
TGTGCCAGCAGCTTCGGGACAGGGTGGGAGACCCAGTACTTC CASSFGTGWETQYF TRBJ2-5 TRBD1 TRBV11-3 -
TGTGCCAGCAGCCAAGATAAAGGGAGCTCCTACAATGAGCAGTTCTTC CASSQDKGSSYNEQFF TRBJ2-1 - TRBV4-2 few
TGCGCCAGCAGCTTGCAGGGAGAGTTGGAAGCTTTCTTT CASSLQGELEAFF TRBJ1-1 - TRBV5-1 few
TGTGCCAGCAGCCTGGGGACCGCCCTAAACTATGGCTACACCTTC CASSLGTALNYGYTF TRBJ1-2 - TRBV3-1 -
TGTGCCAGCAGGAGGGGGAATGAAAAACTGTTTTTT CASRRGNEKLFF TRBJ1-4 - TRBV3-1 -
TGTGCCAGCAGCGTAGATGGCAGGGTGAACACTGAAGCTTTCTTT CASSVDGRVNTEAFF TRBJ1-1 - TRBV9 few
TGTGCCTGGAGGGACGAACAGGGATTGACTGAAGCTTTCTTT CAWRDEQGLTEAFF TRBJ1-1 - TRBV30 -
TGTGCCAGCTCACCCTGGACGGGCGATGAGCAGTTCTTC CASSPWTGDEQFF TRBJ2-1 - TRBV6-8 -
TGTGCCACCAGTGATTTCACTAGCGGGAAGTTGGAGCAGTTCTTC CATSDFTSGKLEQFF TRBJ2-1 TRBD2 TRBV24-1 -
TGTGCCAGTAGTATCTCGGGACGTAAGCACGAAAATAGCAATCAGCCCCAGCATTTT CASSISGRKHENSNQPQHF TRBJ1-5 - TRBV19 -
TGCGCCAGCAGCCAAGAAAATTGGGACCGGGAGTCCTACGAGCAGTACTTC CASSQENWDRESYEQYF TRBJ2-7 - TRBV4-1 few
TGCGCCAGCAGCTTGGACAGGGTTGACACTGAAGCTTTCTTT CASSLDRVDTEAFF TRBJ1-1 - TRBV5-1 -
TGTGCCAGCAGCCCCGGGACGGATGAAAAACTGTTTTTT CASSPGTDEKLFF TRBJ1-4 - TRBV9 -
TGTGCCAGCAACCAAGGTTACAGGGCCACTAATTCACCCCTCCACTTT CASNQGYRATNSPLHF TRBJ1-6 - TRBV4-2 few
TGCAGTGCTAGAGTGGGTGTGAGCCAACGCAATCAGCCCCAGCATTTT CSARVGVSQRNQPQHF TRBJ1-5 - TRBV20-1 -
TGTGCCAGCAGCTTAGGGCCCGGAGCCAAAGAGACCCAGTACTTC CASSLGPGAKETQYF TRBJ2-5 - TRBV7-9 -
TGTGCCAGCGGCTTAGCGTCTGGGGCCAACGTCCTGACTTTC CASGLASGANVLTF TRBJ2-6 - TRBV12-3/TRBV12-4 -
TGCGCCAGCGGGACAGGGGTATGGGGCTACACCTTC CASGTGVWGYTF TRBJ1-2 TRBD1 TRBV4-1 few
TGTGCCAGCAGCTTGGCCCCAGGGTCGGCCGGGGAGCTGTTTTTT CASSLAPGSAGELFF TRBJ2-2 - TRBV5-5 few
TGTGCCAGCAGTTTCTTGGGCTCTGGGGCCAACGTCCTGACTTTC CASSFLGSGANVLTF TRBJ2-6 - TRBV12-3/TRBV12-4 few
TGTGCCAGCACGCGGTGGGGAACTAGCGGCAATGAGCAGTTCTTC CASTRWGTSGNEQFF TRBJ2-1 TRBD2 TRBV7-9 -
TGTGCCACCAGCAGAGAAGATCGGGTTCACTACGAGCAGTACTTC CATSREDRVHYEQYF TRBJ2-7 - TRBV15 -
TGTGCCAGCAGCCAAGCAGCCGGGACAGACTACGAGCAGTACTTC CASSQAAGTDYEQYF TRBJ2-7 TRBD1 TRBV4-2 -
TGTGCCAGCAGCTTAGGGACAGGATCGCTGACCTACGAGCAGTACTTC CASSLGTGSLTYEQYF TRBJ2-7 TRBD1 TRBV7-6 few
TGCGCCAGCAGCCGGTTTATGCAAGAGACCCAGTACTTC CASSRFMQETQYF TRBJ2-5 - TRBV5-1 -
TGTGCCACCAGCAGACGACTAGCGTCGAGCTCCTACAATGAGCAGTTCTTC CATSRRLASSSYNEQFF TRBJ2-1 TRBD2 TRBV15 -
TGTGCCAGCAGCTTCACTAGCGGGGGCTACAATGAGCAGTTCTTC CASSFTSGGYNEQFF TRBJ2-1 TRBD2 TRBV5-5 few
TGCAGCGCCTTGACAGGGGAGGATGAGCAGTTCTTC CSALTGEDEQFF TRBJ2-1 TRBD1 TRBV29-1 -
TGTGCCAGCAGCGAGGCACAGGGCTCGACTGAAGCTTTCTTT CASSEAQGSTEAFF TRBJ1-1 - TRBV9 -
TGTGCCAGCAGAGAGACTAGCGGGGGGGCCGTTAATACGCAGTATTTT CASRETSGGAVNTQYF TRBJ2-3 TRBD2 TRBV12-3/TRBV12-4 -
TGTGCAACCAGCAGAACTAGTGAGGGGGGCCTCGAGCAGTACTTC CATSRTSEGGLEQYF TRBJ2-7 - TRBV15 -
TGTGCCACCAGCAGCCGGGGCTCCTATGGCTACACCTTC CATSSRGSYGYTF TRBJ1-2 - TRBV15 -
TGTGCCAGCAGTTTAGCACTAGAACCAGATACGCAGTATTTT CASSLALEPDTQYF TRBJ2-3 - TRBV12-3/TRBV12-4 -
TGCGCCAGCAGCCCAGGGACTAGTAGCAATGAGCAGTTCTTC CASSPGTSSNEQFF TRBJ2-1 TRBD2 TRBV5-1 few
TGTGCCAGCAGTTCCAAGGGAGATCAGCCCCAGCATTTT CASSSKGDQPQHF TRBJ1-5 - TRBV6-2/TRBV6-3 -
TGTGCCAGCAGTTACTCCAGACTAGCGGGGGGGCTCAAGACCGGGGAGCTGTTTTTT CASSYSRLAGGLKTGELFF TRBJ2-2 TRBD2 TRBV6-2/TRBV6-3 -
TGCGCCAGCAGCTTGGGACAGGGGCCCTCCTACGAGCAGTACTTC CASSLGQGPSYEQYF TRBJ2-7 TRBD1 TRBV5-1 -
TGTGCCAGCTCACCGACTAGGGGAGGCACCGGGGAGCTGTTTTTT CASSPTRGGTGELFF TRBJ2-2 - TRBV18 few